This T cell receptor beta chain came from a study of a mutant IDH1 vaccine in newly diagnosed glioma listed by TCRdb under 2021. Turning to the overall study: In the chemotherapy-containing groups, vaccination started alongside temozolomide cycles, whereas in patients who had radiotherapy alone it started 4-6 weeks after radiotherapy. The approximately 29 treated patients were approximately 60% male and approximately 40% female, with a mean age of approximately 40 years. Longitudinal TCRB deep sequencing was done for 25 treated patients, wherever samples were available for exploratory analyses. Before enrollment, patients had received standard therapy of radiotherapy alone, temozolomide alone, or radiochemotherapy with temozolomide; most received the combination. Visit V12 was the week-35 safety follow-up and visit V13 was the week-47 end of study. Peripheral blood samples were drawn at six visits, namely V03 (baseline), V05, V07, V10, V12 and V13.

Receptor libraries were prepared by the immunoSEQ multiplex PCR assay. Following the manufacturer's protocol, the hsTCRB Kit was used to amplify rearranged TCR beta chain sequences. An Illumina MiSeq was used to sequence the TCRB libraries. The authors' analysis ran thus. The kit vendor's proprietary platform handled demultiplexing, trimming and gene mapping. TCRdb carries this immuneACCESS record with in-frame sequences only. Its versions omit some clonotypes, under half of them owing to an unresolved V gene in the studies checked, with the rest unexplained. That table gives V, J and clone size, and the DNA gave D and trimming. This sample holds fewer than 40,000 clones; 80% to 95% were observed only once. The ten most abundant clones make up over 4.5% of the sample. The sample's time point label, in plain terms: week 47, end of study. Each vaccine dose was 300 ug of a 20-mer mutant IDH1 peptide in Montanide, given subcutaneously with topical imiquimod. Patients were given eight vaccinations, in weeks 1, 3, 5, 7, 11, 15, 19 and 23, which matched visits V03 through V10. Donors had newly diagnosed WHO grade 3 or 4 IDH1-mutant astrocytomas with loss of nuclear ATRX. The samples were drawn from NOA16, a multicentre, single-arm, open-label phase I trial in Germany that tested a mutant IDH1 peptide vaccine in humans for the first time. Genomic DNA for TCRB sequencing was isolated from EDTA blood with the DNeasy Blood and Tissue Kit.

The CDR3, from cysteine to phenylalanine, totals 17 residues. Solely the CDR3 DNA is kept, with 51 bases framed from the first base. V loses 5 bases of germline sequence and J loses 0 bases, and the interval between the two ends is 17 bases. The germline V gene gives CDR1 as SGHTA and CDR2 as FQGNSA. This clone was seen once. It lacks a known antigen. Base quality data are lacking; no much larger clone is found one base away. The full study reports these points: Across multiple MHC alleles, vaccine-induced immune responses were seen in 85% to 95% of patients. Selection of PBMC samples for TCRB deep sequencing was based on availability. Changes in the top peripheral T cell clonotypes picked up by TCRB sequencing did not appear to be linked to pseudoprogression. According to the authors, sample limitations meant that analyses of patient blood samples could not be reproduced.

The sequenced sample was PBMCs, obtained from a glioma patient whose treatment included an IDH1 peptide vaccine. The receptor's source is a woman aged 40-49 years with glioma. The chain joins TRBV7-2 to TRBJ2-1, and TRBD2 may be the D gene, going by 6 matching bases. The CDR3 here reads CASSPNGGVISYNEQFF. The DNA is as follows: TGTGCCAGCAGCCCAAATGGAGGGGTCATCTCCTACAATGAGCAGTTCTTC. Supplemented by the reference TRBV7-2 and TRBJ2-1 proteins around the CDR3, the complete variable domain is GAGVSQSPSNKVTEKGKDVELRCDPISGHTALYWYRQSLGQGLEFLIYFQGNSAPDKSGLPSDRFSAERTGGSVSTLTIQRTQQEDSAVYLCASSPNGGVISYNEQFFGPGTRLTVL.